The 7 T cell receptor beta chains in this list originate from one sample, sequenced in a study of blood T cell repertoires in COVID-19. Profiling relied on immunoSEQ multiplex PCR, and the TCRdb table lists in-frame clones only, not all of them. Of 300,000 or so clones listed, roughly 88% are singletons. The specimen was peripheral blood. The receptors originated from a woman aged 25 to 39 with COVID-19, enrolled during active disease.

This chain links TRBV6-6 with TRBJ2-7; 12 nucleotides align to TRBD1. V dropped 5 bases and J dropped 6; count of bases not matched to a gene: 5. CDR1 and CDR2 (germline): MNHNY, SVGAGI (reference sequence). This CDR3 contains 14 residues. The DNA for the CDR3 is TGTGCCAGCAGTCCCGGGACAGGGGGCAGCGAGCAGTACTTC. Encoded protein: CASSPGTGGSEQYF.

A single count supports this clone. The V and J genes are TRBV5-8 and TRBJ1-5; 7 bases align to TRBD1. Germline assignment: CDR1 SGHTS and CDR2 YDEGEE. CDR3 length equals 17 residues. J lost 3 bases, V lost 0 bases, and 9 bases had no gene match. In DNA form, the CDR3 reads TGTGCCAGCAGCTTGGCGACAGGGACAGAGGTCAATCAGCCCCAGCATTTT. It translates to CASSLATGTEVNQPQHF.

The V gene is TRBV10-1, the J gene TRBJ1-2; 7 positions match TRBD1. There are 13 residues in the CDR3. Per the germline V gene, CDR1 is WNHNN and CDR2 is SYGVQD (reference sequence). V lost 10 bases to trimming and J lost 5 bases; unmatched junction nucleotides: 10. CDR3 sequence reads: CATRTGVSYGYTF. CDR3 nucleotide sequence: TGCGCCACCAGAACAGGGGTCTCTTATGGCTACACCTTC.

The rearrangement joins TRBV19 to TRBJ2-1; D not resolved. Looked up from germline, CDR1 is LNHDA and CDR2 is SQIVND (reference sequence). Trimming left V 7 bases short and J 10 bases short, with 11 bases between. This CDR3 is 11 amino acids long. CDR3 in DNA: TGTGCCAGTACCATGGGCAGGGAGCAGTTCTTC. Protein: CASTMGREQFF.

The V gene is TRBV19, the J gene TRBJ2-5; 8 bases are a match to TRBD2. Germline CDR1 and CDR2: LNHDA and SQIVND (reference sequence). The junction had 6 bases not matched to a gene; V was cut back by 5 bases and J by 1 base. This CDR3 is 15 amino acids long. The CDR3 coding sequence is TGTGCCAGTAGTGAAACTAGCGGAACCCAAGAGACCCAGTACTTC. This encodes CASSETSGTQETQYF. Looking up the rest from reference TRBV19 and TRBJ2-5 gives the full variable domain: DGGITQSPKYLFRKEGQNVTLSCEQNLNHDAMYWYRQDPGQGLRLIYYSQIVNDFQKGDIAEGYSVSREKKESFPLTVTSAQKNPTAFYLCASSETSGTQETQYFGPGTRLLVL.

This chain uses TRBV2 with TRBJ1-3; TRBD1 aligns across 8 bases. Germline CDR1 and CDR2: SNHLY and FYNNEI. With 2 bases clipped from V and 5 bases from J, the junction kept 11 bases outside the gene matches. The CDR3 has 17 amino acids. The CDR3 DNA reads as TGTGCCAGCAGTGAAACGACTACAGGGGGGAGTCGAAACACCATATATTTT. Residues: CASSETTTGGSRNTIYF.

The genes are TRBV9 and TRBJ1-2; TRBD1 agrees at 8 bases. The junction had 16 bases not matched to a gene; V was cut back by 3 bases and J by 0 bases. The length of the CDR3 is 19 residues. Looked up from germline, CDR1 is SGDLS and CDR2 is YYNGEE. CDR3 DNA: TGTGCCAGCAGCGCCTCCGGGACAGGAGGCCTCTCCGCTAACTATGGCTACACCTTC. Its protein is CASSASGTGGLSANYGYTF.